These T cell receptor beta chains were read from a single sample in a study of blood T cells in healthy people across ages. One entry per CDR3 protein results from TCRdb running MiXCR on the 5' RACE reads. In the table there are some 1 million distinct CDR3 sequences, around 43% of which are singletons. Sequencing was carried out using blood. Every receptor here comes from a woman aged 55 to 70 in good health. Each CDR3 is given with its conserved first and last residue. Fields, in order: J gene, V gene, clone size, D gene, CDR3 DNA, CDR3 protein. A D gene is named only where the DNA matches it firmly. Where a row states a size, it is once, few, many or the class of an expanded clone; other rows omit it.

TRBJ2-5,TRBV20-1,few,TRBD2,TGCAGTGCTAGCGATCTAGCGGGAGTAGGCGAGACCCAGTACTTC,CSASDLAGVGETQYF
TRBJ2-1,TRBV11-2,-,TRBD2,TGTGCCAGCAGCCGAAGCGGGAGGGCCGCCAATGAGCAGTTCTTC,CASSRSGRAANEQFF
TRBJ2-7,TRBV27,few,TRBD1,TGTGCCAGCAGCGAGGGGGCTAGGTCCGACGAGCAGTACTTC,CASSEGARSDEQYF
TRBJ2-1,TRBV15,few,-,TGTGCCACCAGCAGGGCGTACAATGAGCAGTTCTTC,CATSRAYNEQFF
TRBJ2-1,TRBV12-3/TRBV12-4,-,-,TGTGCCTGCCGTGGGGGGAATGAGCAGTTCTTC,CACRGGNEQFF
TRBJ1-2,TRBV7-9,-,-,TGTGCCAACAGCTCCTCCGACAGAGGGTACTATGGCTACACCTTC,CANSSSDRGYYGYTF
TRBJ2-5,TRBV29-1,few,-,TGCAGCGCCGGCGCCGGGCAACATAGAACGGAGACCCAGTACTTC,CSAGAGQHRTETQYF
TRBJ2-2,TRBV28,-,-,TGTGCCAGCAGTTTACCCGGACCAAAGGGCGGGGAGCTGTTTTTT,CASSLPGPKGGELFF
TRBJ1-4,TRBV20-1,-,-,TGCAGTGCTAGAGAGCCCCTGGGGGGGATTGAAAAACTGTTTTTT,CSAREPLGGIEKLFF
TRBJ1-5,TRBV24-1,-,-,TGTGCCACCAGTGATTTTGGAGGGGACAATCAGCCCCAGCATTTT,CATSDFGGDNQPQHF
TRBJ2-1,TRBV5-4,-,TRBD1,TGTGCCAGCAGCTCACAGGGGGGTGAGCAGTTCTTC,CASSSQGGEQFF
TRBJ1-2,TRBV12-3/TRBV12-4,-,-,TGTGCCAGCAGCCTACAGGGTAAACCTTCCGGCTACACCTTC,CASSLQGKPSGYTF
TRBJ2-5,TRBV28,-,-,TGTGCCAGCAGCGACAGCTTACAAGAGACCCAGTACTTC,CASSDSLQETQYF
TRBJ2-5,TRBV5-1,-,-,TGCGCCAGCAGCACAGGACTAAATCAAGAGACCCAGTACTTC,CASSTGLNQETQYF
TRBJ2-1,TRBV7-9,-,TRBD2,TGTGCCAGCAGCTTAGTGTGGGCTAGCGGGAGGTCCTACAATGAGCAGTTCTTC,CASSLVWASGRSYNEQFF
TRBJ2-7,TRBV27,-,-,TGTGCCAGCAGTTTAATGGGGCTTACCTCCTCCTACGAGCAGTACTTC,CASSLMGLTSSYEQYF
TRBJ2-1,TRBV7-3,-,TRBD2,TGTGCCAGCAGCCAGGGCGGGGGTGAGCAGTTCTTC,CASSQGGGEQFF
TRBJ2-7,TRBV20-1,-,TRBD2,TGCAGTGCTAGGACTAGCGGGGAAAAAAGCTACGAGCAGTACTTC,CSARTSGEKSYEQYF
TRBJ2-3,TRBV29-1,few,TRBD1,TGCAGCGTACCCCCGGGACAGGGTCCAGATACGCAGTATTTT,CSVPPGQGPDTQYF
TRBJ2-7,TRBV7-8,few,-,TGTGCCAGCAGCTTCGCTGGGCAGACGACCTACGAGCAGTACTTC,CASSFAGQTTYEQYF
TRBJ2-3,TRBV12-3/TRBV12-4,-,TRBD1,TGTGCCAGCAGCGACGACAGGGGGCGGACAATTACGCAGTATTTT,CASSDDRGRTITQYF
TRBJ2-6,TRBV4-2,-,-,TGTGCCAGCAGCCAAGATGTTGGCGGCGTGAGCTCTGGGGCCAACGTCCTGACTTTC,CASSQDVGGVSSGANVLTF
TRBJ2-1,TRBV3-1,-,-,TGTGCCAGCAGCCAAGGCTTTTCAGAGCAGTTCTTC,CASSQGFSEQFF
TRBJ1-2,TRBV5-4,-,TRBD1,TGTGCCAGCTCGTCCGGACAGGCGATGCATGGCTACACCTTC,CASSSGQAMHGYTF
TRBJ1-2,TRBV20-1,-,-,TGCAGTGCTAGAGTTTACGATGGGGGCTACACCTTC,CSARVYDGGYTF
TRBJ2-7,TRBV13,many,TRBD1,TGTGCCAGCAGCTTGGAACGGGACAGGTTAGGATCCGAGCAGTACTTC,CASSLERDRLGSEQYF
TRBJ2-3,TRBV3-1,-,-,TGTGCCAGCAGCCAAGAATTGGCAGATACGCAGTATTTT,CASSQELADTQYF
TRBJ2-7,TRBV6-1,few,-,TGTGCCAGCAGCTTGAAAGCCGGGACGTTGGCACCGATCGGCTACGAGCAGTACTTC,CASSLKAGTLAPIGYEQYF
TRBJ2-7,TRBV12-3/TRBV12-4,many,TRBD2,TGTGCCAGCAGCCGGACTAGCGGGAAGTCCTACGAGCAGTACTTC,CASSRTSGKSYEQYF
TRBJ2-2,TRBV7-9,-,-,TGTGCCAGCAGCCCCGGGGACGTCGGGGAGCTGTTTTTT,CASSPGDVGELFF
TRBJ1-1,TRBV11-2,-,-,TGTGCCAGCAGCCACGGCAGGGGTATGTACACTGAAGCTTTCTTT,CASSHGRGMYTEAFF
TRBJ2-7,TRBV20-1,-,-,TGCAGTGCTAGAGAGAGCGGGCTTCCCTGCGAGCAGTACTTC,CSARESGLPCEQYF
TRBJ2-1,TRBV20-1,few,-,TGCAGTGCCCGGGACATATACAATGAGCAGTTCTTC,CSARDIYNEQFF
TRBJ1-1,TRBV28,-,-,TGTGCCAGCACCGGACCGAACACTGAAGCTTTCTTT,CASTGPNTEAFF
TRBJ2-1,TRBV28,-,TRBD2,TGTGCCAGCAGTATCGGACTAGATCGGGTTGAGCAGTTCTTC,CASSIGLDRVEQFF
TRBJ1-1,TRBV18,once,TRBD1,TGTGCCAGCTCACCAATCGGACAGGGGGCTGAAGCTTTCTTT,CASSPIGQGAEAFF
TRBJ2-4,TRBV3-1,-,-,TGTGCCAGCAGCCAGGGGATGGGAAACATTCAGTACTTC,CASSQGMGNIQYF
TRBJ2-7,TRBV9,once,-,TGTGCCAGCAGCGTAGGGGGTAGCGGAGTCTACGAGCAGTACTTC,CASSVGGSGVYEQYF
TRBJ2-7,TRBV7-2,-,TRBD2,TGTGCCAGCAGCCAATCCTTCGACGGGGGGTTCTACGAGCAGTACTTC,CASSQSFDGGFYEQYF
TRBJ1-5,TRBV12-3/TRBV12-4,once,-,TGTGCCAGCAGCCGAGGCCAGACGTCGAATCAGCCCCAGCATTTT,CASSRGQTSNQPQHF
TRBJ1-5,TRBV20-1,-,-,TGCAGTGCTAGAGTTCGGGGGGCGCCAGGACAGCCCCAGCATTTT,CSARVRGAPGQPQHF
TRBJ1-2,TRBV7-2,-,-,TGTGCCAGCAGCCAAGCTGGACGGACACTCTATGGCTACACCTTC,CASSQAGRTLYGYTF
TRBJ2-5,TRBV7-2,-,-,TGTGCCAGCAGCTTACTGTTTAGAGAAAAGGGGGAGACCCAGTACTTC,CASSLLFREKGETQYF
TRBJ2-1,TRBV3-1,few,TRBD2,TGTGCCAGCAGCCAAGTGGGAGCGGGAGAGCAGTTCTTC,CASSQVGAGEQFF
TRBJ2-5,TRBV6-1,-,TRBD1,TGTGCCAGCAGCGATCCAACAGGGGTCCAGACCTACGGGCAGTACTTC,CASSDPTGVQTYGQYF
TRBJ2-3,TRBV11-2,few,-,TGTGCCAGCAGCGGAGGGTTTGAGGGGCTCACAGATACGCAGTATTTT,CASSGGFEGLTDTQYF
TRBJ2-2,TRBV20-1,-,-,TGCAGTGCTCCGTTCAAGAGGAACACCGGGGAGCTGTTTTTT,CSAPFKRNTGELFF
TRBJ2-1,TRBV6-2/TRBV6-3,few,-,TGTGCCAGCAGTTTGGTGGGGCTCAATGAGCAGTTCTTC,CASSLVGLNEQFF
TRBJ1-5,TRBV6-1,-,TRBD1,TGTGCCAGCAGTGCGGCCCGGACAGGGGTAAGTCAGCCCCAGCATTTT,CASSAARTGVSQPQHF
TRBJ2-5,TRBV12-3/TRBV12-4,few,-,TGTGCCAGCAGTCAGGCGGGGTTCCAAGAGACCCAGTACTTC,CASSQAGFQETQYF
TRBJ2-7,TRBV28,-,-,TGTGCCAGCAGTTTATGGAAGGGACAATACGAGCAGTACTTC,CASSLWKGQYEQYF
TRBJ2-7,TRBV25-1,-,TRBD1,TGTACCAGCAGTGAGACAGGGGGCGGCTACGAGCAGTACTTC,CTSSETGGGYEQYF
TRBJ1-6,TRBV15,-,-,TGTGCCACCAGCAGCTCCGGGGGGTTTTTGAATTCACCCCTCCACTTT,CATSSSGGFLNSPLHF
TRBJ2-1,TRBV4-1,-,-,TGCGCCAGCAGCCAAGAGTTCGGATTCTGGGAGCAGTTCTTC,CASSQEFGFWEQFF
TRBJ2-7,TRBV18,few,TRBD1,TGTGCCAGCTCACCAGGGACAGGGCCTCTAACCTACGAGCAGTACTTC,CASSPGTGPLTYEQYF
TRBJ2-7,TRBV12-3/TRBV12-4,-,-,TGTGCCAGCAGTTTTGGAGGGACATACTACGAGCAGTACTTC,CASSFGGTYYEQYF
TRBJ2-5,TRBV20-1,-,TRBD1,TGCAGTGCTACCCGGGGACAGTCCCAAGAGACCCAGTACTTC,CSATRGQSQETQYF
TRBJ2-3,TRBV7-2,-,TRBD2,TGTGCCAGCAGCTTAGCGCCTCCTAGCGGGAGACAAGATACGCAGTATTTT,CASSLAPPSGRQDTQYF
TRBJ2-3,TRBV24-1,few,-,TGTGCCACCCGAACGGGGAATACGCAGTATTTT,CATRTGNTQYF